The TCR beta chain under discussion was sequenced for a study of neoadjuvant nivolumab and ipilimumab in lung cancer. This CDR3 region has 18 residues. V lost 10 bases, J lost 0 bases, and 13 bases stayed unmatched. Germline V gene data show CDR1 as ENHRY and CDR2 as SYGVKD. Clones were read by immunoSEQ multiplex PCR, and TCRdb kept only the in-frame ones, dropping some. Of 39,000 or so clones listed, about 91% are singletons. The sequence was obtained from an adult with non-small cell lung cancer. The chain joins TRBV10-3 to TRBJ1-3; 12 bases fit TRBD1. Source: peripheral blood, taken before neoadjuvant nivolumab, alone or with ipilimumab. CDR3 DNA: TGTGCCAGCCGACCGGGACAGGGGGCGAAGAGCTCTGGAAACACCATATATTTT. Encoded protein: CASRPGQGAKSSGNTIYF.